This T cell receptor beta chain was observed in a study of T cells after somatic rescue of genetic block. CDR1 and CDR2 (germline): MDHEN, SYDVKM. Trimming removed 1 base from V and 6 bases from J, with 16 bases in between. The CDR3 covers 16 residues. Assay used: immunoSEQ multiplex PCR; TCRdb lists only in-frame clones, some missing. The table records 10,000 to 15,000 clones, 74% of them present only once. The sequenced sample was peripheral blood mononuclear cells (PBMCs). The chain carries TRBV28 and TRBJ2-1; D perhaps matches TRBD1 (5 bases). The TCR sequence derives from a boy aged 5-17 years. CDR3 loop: CASSLLSGPPSNEQFF. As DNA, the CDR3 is TGTGCCAGCAGTTTATTATCAGGGCCCCCTAGCAATGAGCAGTTCTTC.